Detailed here is one T cell receptor (beta chain). This record comes from a study of blood T cell repertoires in COVID-19. Germline CDR1 reads MGHRA; CDR2 reads YSYEKL. This CDR3 region has 13 residues. Trimming left V 3 bases short and J 8 bases short, with 10 bases between. Sequencing used immunoSEQ multiplex PCR; TCRdb keeps in-frame clones, though not all of them. The sample has fewer than 350,000 clones, roughly 85% seen once; the top ten hold 2% to 3%. The chain is built from TRBV4-1 and TRBJ1-4; perhaps TRBD1 as D (5 bases). Sequenced input: PBMCs or T cells enriched from blood (not recorded which). The sequence was obtained from a woman in her fifties or sixties who had recovered from COVID-19. CDR3 nucleotides: TGCGCCAGCAGCCATTCACAGGCAGAAAAACTGTTTTTT. This sequence encodes CASSHSQAEKLFF.